This T cell receptor beta chain was observed in a study of human CD8 memory T cell subsets. Whole-study findings and limits: Sequencing was limited to the T cell receptor beta chain.

Production of TCR beta libraries used UMI-labeled 5' RACE as the method. TCRdb reprocessed the 5' RACE reads and keeps a single row for each CDR3 protein, giving no DNA. The data include some 11,000 distinct CDR3 sequences; the top ten clones carry around a sixth. With respect to this clonotype: As yet, its antigen is unknown.

The specimen sequenced was CD8+ T cells from PBMCs. The TCR comes from a human donor in good health.

CDR3 protein: CASSRLGTSGRGSRYNEQFF. V is TRBV28 and J is TRBJ2-1; TCRdb indicates TRBD2, and absent DNA this call remains unverified. This CDR3 spans 20 amino acids. Germline assignment: CDR1 MDHEN and CDR2 SYDVKM.